The clone carrying this T cell receptor (beta chain) appeared once. Its antigen is not known. The germline V gene encodes CDR1 MDHEN and CDR2 SYDVKM. This CDR3 has 14 amino acids. V lost 5 bases and J 2 bases, leaving 11 bases between the germline ends. This entry is derived from a study of T cells in tumors after PD-1 blockade. On the study more broadly: Patients had no prior checkpoint blockade, systemic immunosuppressants, or anti-cancer therapy within 4 weeks. Some patients also took daily vismodegib 150 mg during anti-PD-1 treatment.

Profiling relied on immunoSEQ multiplex PCR, and the TCRdb table lists in-frame clones only, not all of them. The data contain 50,000 or so clones, about four fifths of them singletons. Input was 616 ng to 6,004 ng of genomic DNA from tumor or blood. Study observations and caveats: Blood contained roughly 43% of the tumor's TCR clonotypes.

The TCR was taken from a human donor with basal cell carcinoma. The chain has TRBV28 and TRBJ2-3; D is ambiguous. The source material was PBMCs, sampled before anti-PD-1 treatment. CDR3 region: CASSPLGNTDTQYF. CDR3 DNA: TGTGCCAGCAGTCCCCTGGGGAACACAGATACGCAGTATTTT.